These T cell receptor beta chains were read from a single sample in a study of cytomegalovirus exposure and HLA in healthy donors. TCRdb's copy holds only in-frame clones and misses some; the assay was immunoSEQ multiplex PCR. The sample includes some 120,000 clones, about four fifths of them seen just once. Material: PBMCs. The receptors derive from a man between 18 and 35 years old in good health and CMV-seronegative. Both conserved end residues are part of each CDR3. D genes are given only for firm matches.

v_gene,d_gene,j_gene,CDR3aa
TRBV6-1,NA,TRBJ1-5,CASRMGQYSNQPQHF
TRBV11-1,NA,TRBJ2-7,CASSLEGGEYYEQYF
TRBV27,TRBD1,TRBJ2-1,CASSSGQGNEQFF
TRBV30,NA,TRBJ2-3,CAWSWAGFTDTQYF
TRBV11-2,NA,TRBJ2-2,CASSFDPGVPLPGELFF
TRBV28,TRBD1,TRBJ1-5,CASQGRDSIWPQHF
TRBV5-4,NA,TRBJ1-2,CASGSSAAANYGYTF
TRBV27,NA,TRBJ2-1,CASSLYSPSDIRNEQFF
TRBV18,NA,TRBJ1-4,CASSLEGLTNEKLFF
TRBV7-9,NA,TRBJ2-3,CASSSRTGRDDTDTQYF
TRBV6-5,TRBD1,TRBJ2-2,CASSYETGFTGELFF
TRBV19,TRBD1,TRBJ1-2,CASSTQQGATYGYTF
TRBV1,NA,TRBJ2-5,CTSSQGGLVVSGEQYF
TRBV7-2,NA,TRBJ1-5,CASSASGGRRQPQHF
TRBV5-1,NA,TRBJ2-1,CASSLVIGTYNEQFF
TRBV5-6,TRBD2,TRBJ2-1,CASSRTSGNSYNEQFF
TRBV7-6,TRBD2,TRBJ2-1,CASSLTSGYAEQFF
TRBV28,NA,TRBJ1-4,CASSLSSARERDNEKLFF
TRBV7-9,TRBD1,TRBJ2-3,CASSFGQGTDTQYF
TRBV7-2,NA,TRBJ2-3,CASSARDTDTQYF
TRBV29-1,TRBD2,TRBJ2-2,CSVSSGSDGELFF
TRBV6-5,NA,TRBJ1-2,CASSYTSAGYGYTF
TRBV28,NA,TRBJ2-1,CASKLGATSYNEQFF
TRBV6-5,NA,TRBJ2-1,CASSYAGGGSYNEQFF
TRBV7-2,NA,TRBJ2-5,CASSLQGRETQYF
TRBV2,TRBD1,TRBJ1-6,CASRPDRGTFTLHF
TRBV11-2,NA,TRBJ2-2,CASRGASLTNTGELFF
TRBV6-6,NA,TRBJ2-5,CASSYPGHQKETQYF
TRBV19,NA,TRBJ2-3,CASSTGRGGWSTDTQYF
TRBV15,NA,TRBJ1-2,CATSRGTYGYTF
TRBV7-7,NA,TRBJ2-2,CASSVIGNTGELFF
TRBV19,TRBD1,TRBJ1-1,CASAEGQVNTEAFF
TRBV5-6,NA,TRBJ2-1,CASSLDWDSNYNEQFF
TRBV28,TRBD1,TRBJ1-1,CASSLTGQGNTEAFF
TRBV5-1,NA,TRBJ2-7,CASSLAEQGTYEQYF
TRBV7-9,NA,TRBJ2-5,CASSKSAPQETQYF
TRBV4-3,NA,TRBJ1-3,CASSQEVGSGNTIYF
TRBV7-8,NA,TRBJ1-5,CASSLIRGQPQHF
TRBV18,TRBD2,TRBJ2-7,CASSPPGLDYEQYF
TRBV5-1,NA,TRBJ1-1,CASSLTAANTEAFF